One sample yielded the 10 T cell receptor beta chains listed below, sequenced in a study of Graves' ophthalmopathy and Graves' hyperthyroidism. Amplification targeted the TCR beta CDR3 regions, with RNA transcripts as the source material. First-round RT-PCR with HTBI primers preceded a second-round multiplex PCR. Each CDR3 protein is one row after TCRdb ran MiXCR on the multiplex PCR reads. Of hundreds of thousands of distinct CDR3 sequences listed, under 25% are singletons. Sequencing was carried out using peripheral blood. The origin of the receptors is a woman aged 18-35 years with stable Graves' hyperthyroidism.

The chain carries TRBV20-1 and TRBJ2-7; 9 bases map to TRBD2. The V segment lost 6 bases and the J segment 4 bases; nucleotides outside the gene matches: 10. CDR3 length: 14 residues. From germline, CDR1 is DFQATT and CDR2 SNEGSKA (reference sequence). The CDR3 reads CSADEPGLAYEQYF. CDR3 DNA sequence: TGCAGTGCAGATGAGCCGGGACTAGCTTACGAGCAGTACTTC.

This clonotype was recorded many times. The gene calls are TRBV2 and TRBJ2-7; the match to TRBD2 covers 10 bases. The CDR3 consists of 14 residues. The junction had 3 bases not matched to a gene; V was cut back by 5 bases and J by 2 bases. The V gene's germline CDR1 is SNHLY and CDR2 FYNNEI. The CDR3 protein is CASSPSGSAYEQYF. CDR3 bases: TGTGCCAGCAGTCCTAGCGGGAGCGCCTACGAGCAGTACTTC.

This clonotype was seen ten or more times. The CDR3 DNA sequence: TGTGCCAGCAGCTCACTAGTATTTACGGGGGGGCTCACTGAAGCTTTCTTT. Translated: CASSSLVFTGGLTEAFF. The chain couples TRBV11-2 to TRBJ1-1; weak D call: TRBD1 (6 bases). This CDR3 region has 17 residues. Germline V lookup: CDR1 SGHAT, CDR2 FQNNGV. Between the trimmed V and J ends, which lost 4 bases and 4 bases, there was a span of 22 bases.

There are many counts of this clonotype. This rearrangement joins TRBV5-5 to TRBJ1-1; tentatively, D is TRBD1 (5 bases). The germline V and J ends were trimmed by 1 base and 0 bases, with 10 bases remaining between them. The CDR3 consists of 15 residues. Per the germline V gene, CDR1 is SGHKS and CDR2 is YYEKEE (reference sequence). The CDR3 region is CASSLYWGMNTEAFF. For the CDR3, the DNA is TGTGCCAGCAGCTTGTACTGGGGGATGAACACTGAAGCTTTCTTT.

This clonotype was counted at least ten times. The J gene is TRBJ2-5, the V gene TRBV7-2; D is tentatively TRBD1 or TRBD2 (5 bases each). From germline, CDR1 is SGHTA and CDR2 FQGNSA. The V end lost 5 bases, the J end lost 3 bases, and 13 bases lay between the germline ends. The CDR3 loop spans 14 amino acids. The CDR3 DNA is TGTGCCAGCAGCCCCTGGGTGGGGGAAGAGACCCAGTACTTC. It codes for CASSPWVGEETQYF.

This clonotype was counted ten times or more. In DNA, the CDR3 is TGTGCCAGCAGTGACCAGGGGTCCTACGAGCAGTACTTC. The encoded protein is CASSDQGSYEQYF. The gene calls are TRBV25-1 and TRBJ2-7, with D possibly matching TRBD1 (6 bases). The CDR3 has 13 amino acids. Germline-derived CDR1 and CDR2 are MGHDK and SYGVNS. V was pared by 3 bases and J by 1 base, with 7 bases between.

This clonotype was counted at least ten times. The chain has TRBV6-1 and TRBJ2-7, with TRBD2 matching over 12 bases. The J segment lost 6 bases and the V segment lost 4 bases, leaving 7 bases of the junction unmatched. CDR3 length: 15 residues. Per germline, CDR1 MNHNS and CDR2 SASEGT. The CDR3 region is CASSAGTSGSREQYF. The CDR3 DNA is TGTGCCAGCAGTGCCGGGACTAGCGGGTCCCGCGAGCAGTACTTC.

There are many counts of this clonotype. In DNA, the CDR3 is TGTGCCAGCACGTCTGGCAGGAACACTGAAGCTTTCTTT. Its translation: CASTSGRNTEAFF. The chain couples TRBV2 to TRBJ1-1; no clear D. CDR1 and CDR2 from the germline V gene are SNHLY and FYNNEI. V was pared by 7 bases and J by 1 base, with 10 bases between. The CDR3 totals 13 residues.

This chain connects TRBV27 to TRBJ1-2, with D perhaps matching TRBD1 (5 bases). The CDR3 is 13 residues long. Germline V gene data show CDR1 as MNHEY and CDR2 as SMNVEV (reference sequence). With 3 bases removed from V and 6 bases from J, the gap between germline ends came to 11 bases. CDR3 amino acids: CASSLTGENGYTF. CDR3 DNA: TGTGCCAGCAGTTTGACGGGGGAGAATGGCTACACCTTC.

This clonotype was picked up many times. The V gene is TRBV6-5, the J gene TRBJ1-1; the D gene is possibly TRBD1 (5 bases). The CDR3 covers 13 residues. V was cut by 6 bases and J by 7 bases, with 15 bases left in between. Germline CDR1 reads MNHEY; CDR2 reads SVGAGI. Here the CDR3 reads CASRLFRDGEAFF. For the CDR3, the DNA is TGTGCCAGCAGATTATTCCGGGACGGTGAAGCTTTCTTT.